This T cell receptor (beta chain) was retrieved from a study of T cell responses to AZD1222 COVID-19 vaccine. V lost 6 bases and J lost 4, with 10 bases in between. This CDR3 region has 13 residues. From germline, CDR1 is SGHNT and CDR2 YENEEA. This clone was seen just once. Its antigen is as yet unknown. The data were produced by immunoSEQ multiplex PCR, yet TCRdb's version contains in-frame clones alone and is incomplete. The sample has about 97,000 clones; nearly 90% are singletons. General observations from the study: Vaccine-related CD4 TCRs covered spike, predominating at 160-218 and 743-854. Reports say nearly half of spike-specific TCRs go after unmutated variant regions. Following two doses of AZD1222, Spike-specific TCR breadth and depth rose. In all cases, repertoires were sampled only after the peak T cell response.

The input for sequencing was peripheral blood, taken on day 0 of AZD1222 vaccination. This sequence joins TRBV11-3 and TRBJ2-1; TRBD2 might be the D (6 bases). This receptor was taken from an adult in good health. CDR3 in amino acids: CASSRGGYNEQFF. Here the CDR3 DNA reads TGTGCCAGCAGTCGGGGAGGATACAATGAGCAGTTCTTC. Based on the CDR3 plus reference TRBV11-3 and TRBJ2-1, the full variable domain is EAGVVQSPRYKIIEKKQPVAFWCNPISGHNTLYWYLQNLGQGPELLIRYENEEAVDDSQLPKDRFSAERLKGVDSTLKIQPAELGDSAVYLCASSRGGYNEQFFGPGTRLTVL.